The TCR beta chain described here comes from a study of blood T cells in healthy people across ages. General study findings and limits: Aged donors had fewer naive CD4+ cells and lower diversity than long-lived donors. Getting older went along with TCR beta diversity per million T cells dropping roughly linearly. Higher naive T cell percentage went strongly together with higher TCR beta diversity.

Germline V gives CDR1 DFQATT, CDR2 SNEGSKA (reference sequence). The CDR3 length is 10 residues. Trimming stripped 7 bases from V and 1 base from J, with 2 bases between. Then a second PCR, running roughly 7 to 12 cycles, was carried out with a sample-barcoded 5' primer and a J-beta primer mix. TCRdb reanalysed the 5' RACE reads using MiXCR and keeps one entry per CDR3 protein. The data hold 1 million to 1.2 million distinct CDR3 sequences, with about two fifths observed a single time. Of note for this clonotype: Its target is not known.

The TCR comes from a young man in good health. V is TRBV20-1 and J is TRBJ2-1; D gene uncertain. Sequencing input: blood. The CDR3, as DNA: TGCAGTGAATCCTACAATGAGCAGTTCTTC. This translates into CSESYNEQFF.